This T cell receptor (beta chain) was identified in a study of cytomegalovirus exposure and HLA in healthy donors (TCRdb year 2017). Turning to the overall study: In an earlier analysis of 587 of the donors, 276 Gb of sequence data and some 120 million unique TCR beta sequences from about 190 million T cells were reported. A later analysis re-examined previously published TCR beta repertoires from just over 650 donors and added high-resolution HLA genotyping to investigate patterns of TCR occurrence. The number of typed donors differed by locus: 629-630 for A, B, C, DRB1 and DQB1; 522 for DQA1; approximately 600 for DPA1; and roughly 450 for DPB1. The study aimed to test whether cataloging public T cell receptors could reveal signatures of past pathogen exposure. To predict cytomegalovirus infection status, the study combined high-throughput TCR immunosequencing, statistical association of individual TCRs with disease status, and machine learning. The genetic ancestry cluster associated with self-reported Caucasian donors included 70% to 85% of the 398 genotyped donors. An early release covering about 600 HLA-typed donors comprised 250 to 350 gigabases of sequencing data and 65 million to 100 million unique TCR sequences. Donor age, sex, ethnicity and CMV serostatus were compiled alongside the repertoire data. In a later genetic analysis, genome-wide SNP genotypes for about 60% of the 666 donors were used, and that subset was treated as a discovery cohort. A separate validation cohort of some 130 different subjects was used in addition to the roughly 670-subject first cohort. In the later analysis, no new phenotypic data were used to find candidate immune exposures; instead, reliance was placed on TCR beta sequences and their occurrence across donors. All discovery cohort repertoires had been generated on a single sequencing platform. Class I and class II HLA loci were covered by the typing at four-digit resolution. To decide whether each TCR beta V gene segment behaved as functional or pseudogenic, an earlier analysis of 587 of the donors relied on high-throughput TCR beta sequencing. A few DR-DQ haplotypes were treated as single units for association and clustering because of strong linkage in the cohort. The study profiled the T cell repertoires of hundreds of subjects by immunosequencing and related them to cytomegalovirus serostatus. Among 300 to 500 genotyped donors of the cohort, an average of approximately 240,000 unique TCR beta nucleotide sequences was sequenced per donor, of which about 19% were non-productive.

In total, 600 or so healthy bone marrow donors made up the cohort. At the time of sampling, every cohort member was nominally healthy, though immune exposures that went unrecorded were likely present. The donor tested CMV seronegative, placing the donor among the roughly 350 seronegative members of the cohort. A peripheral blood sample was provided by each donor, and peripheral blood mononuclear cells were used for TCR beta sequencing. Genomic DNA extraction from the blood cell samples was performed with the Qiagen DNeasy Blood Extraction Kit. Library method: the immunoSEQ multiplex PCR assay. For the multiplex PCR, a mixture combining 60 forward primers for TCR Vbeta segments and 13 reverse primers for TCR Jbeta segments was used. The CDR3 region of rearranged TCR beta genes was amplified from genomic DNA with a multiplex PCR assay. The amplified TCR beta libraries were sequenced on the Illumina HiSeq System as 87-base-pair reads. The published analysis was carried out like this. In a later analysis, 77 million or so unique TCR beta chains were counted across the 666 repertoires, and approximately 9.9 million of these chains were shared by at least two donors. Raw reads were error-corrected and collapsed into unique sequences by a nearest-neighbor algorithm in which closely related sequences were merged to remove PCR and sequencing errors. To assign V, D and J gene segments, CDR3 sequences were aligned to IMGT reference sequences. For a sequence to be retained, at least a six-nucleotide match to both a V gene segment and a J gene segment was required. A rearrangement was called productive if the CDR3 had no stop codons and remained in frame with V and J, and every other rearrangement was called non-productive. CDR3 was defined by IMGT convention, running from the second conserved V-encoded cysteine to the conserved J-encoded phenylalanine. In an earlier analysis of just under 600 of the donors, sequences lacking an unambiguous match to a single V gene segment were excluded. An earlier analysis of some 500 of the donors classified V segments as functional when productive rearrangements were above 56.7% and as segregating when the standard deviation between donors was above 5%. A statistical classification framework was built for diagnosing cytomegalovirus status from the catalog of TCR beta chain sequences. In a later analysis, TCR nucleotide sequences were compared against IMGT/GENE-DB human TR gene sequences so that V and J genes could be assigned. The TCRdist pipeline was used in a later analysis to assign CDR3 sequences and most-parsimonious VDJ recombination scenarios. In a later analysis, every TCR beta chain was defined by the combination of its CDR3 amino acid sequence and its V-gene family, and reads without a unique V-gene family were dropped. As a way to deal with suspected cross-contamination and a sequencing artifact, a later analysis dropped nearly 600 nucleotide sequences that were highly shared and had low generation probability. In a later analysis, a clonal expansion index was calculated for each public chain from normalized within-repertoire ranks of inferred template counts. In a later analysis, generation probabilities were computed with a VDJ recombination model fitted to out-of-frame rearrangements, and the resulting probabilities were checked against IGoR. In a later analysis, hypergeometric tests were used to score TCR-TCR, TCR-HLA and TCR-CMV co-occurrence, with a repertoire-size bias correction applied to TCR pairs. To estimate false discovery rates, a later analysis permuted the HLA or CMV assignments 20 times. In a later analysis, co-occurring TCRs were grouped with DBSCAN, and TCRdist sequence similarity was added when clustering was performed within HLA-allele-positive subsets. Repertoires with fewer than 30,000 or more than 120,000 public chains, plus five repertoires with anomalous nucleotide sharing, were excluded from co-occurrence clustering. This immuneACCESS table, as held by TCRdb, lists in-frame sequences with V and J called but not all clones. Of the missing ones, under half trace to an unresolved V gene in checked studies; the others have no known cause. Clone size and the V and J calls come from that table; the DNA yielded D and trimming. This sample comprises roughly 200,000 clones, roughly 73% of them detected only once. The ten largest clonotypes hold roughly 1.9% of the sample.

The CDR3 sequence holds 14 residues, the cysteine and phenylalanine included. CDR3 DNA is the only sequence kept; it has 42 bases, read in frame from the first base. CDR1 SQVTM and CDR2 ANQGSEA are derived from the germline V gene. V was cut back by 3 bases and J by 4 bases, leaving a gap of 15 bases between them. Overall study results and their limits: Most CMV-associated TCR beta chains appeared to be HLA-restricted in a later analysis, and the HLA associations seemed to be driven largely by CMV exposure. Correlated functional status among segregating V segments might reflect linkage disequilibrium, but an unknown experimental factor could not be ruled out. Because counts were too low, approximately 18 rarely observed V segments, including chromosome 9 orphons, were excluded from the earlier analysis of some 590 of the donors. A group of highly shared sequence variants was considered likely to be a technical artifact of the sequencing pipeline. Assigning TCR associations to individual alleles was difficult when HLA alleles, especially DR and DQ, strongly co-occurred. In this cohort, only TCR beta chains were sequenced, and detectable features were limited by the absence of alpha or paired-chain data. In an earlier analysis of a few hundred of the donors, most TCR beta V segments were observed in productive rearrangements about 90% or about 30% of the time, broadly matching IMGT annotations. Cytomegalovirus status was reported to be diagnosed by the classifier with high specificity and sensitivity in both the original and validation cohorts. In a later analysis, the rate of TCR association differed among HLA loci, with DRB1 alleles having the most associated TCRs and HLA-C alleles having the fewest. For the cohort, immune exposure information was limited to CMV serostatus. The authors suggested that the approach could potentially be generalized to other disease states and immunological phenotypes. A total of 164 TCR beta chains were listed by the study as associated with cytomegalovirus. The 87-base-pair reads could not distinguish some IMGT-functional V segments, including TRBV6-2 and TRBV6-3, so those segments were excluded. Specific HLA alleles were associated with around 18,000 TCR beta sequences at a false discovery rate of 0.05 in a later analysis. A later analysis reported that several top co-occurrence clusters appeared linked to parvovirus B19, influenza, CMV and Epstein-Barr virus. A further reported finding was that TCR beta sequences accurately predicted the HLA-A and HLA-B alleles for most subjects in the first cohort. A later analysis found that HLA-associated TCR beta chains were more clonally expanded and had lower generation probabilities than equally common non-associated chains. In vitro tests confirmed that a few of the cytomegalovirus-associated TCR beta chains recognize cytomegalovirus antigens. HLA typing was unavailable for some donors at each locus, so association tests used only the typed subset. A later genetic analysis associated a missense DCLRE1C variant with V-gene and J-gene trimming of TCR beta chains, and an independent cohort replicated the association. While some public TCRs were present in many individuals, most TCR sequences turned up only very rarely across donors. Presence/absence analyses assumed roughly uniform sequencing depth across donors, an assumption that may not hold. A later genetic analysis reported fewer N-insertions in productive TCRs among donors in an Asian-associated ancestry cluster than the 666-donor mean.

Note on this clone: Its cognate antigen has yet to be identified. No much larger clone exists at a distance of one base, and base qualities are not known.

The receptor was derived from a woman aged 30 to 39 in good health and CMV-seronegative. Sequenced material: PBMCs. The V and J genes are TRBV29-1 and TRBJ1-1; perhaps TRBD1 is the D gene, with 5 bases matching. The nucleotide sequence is TGCAGCGTTGAGGCCCTAGGAGGGGTCACTGAAGCTTTCTTT. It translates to CSVEALGGVTEAFF.